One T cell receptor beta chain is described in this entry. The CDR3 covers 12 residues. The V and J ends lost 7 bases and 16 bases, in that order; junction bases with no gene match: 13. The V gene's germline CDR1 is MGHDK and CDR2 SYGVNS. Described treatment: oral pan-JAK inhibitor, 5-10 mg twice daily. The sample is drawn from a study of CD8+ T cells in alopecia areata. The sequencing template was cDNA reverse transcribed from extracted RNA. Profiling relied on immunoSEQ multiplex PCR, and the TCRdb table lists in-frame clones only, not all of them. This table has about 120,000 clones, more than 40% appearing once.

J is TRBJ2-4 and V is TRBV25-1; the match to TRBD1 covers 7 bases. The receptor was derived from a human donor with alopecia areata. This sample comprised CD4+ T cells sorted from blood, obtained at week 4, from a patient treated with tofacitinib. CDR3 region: CASTQTGTVLYF. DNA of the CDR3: TGTGCCAGCACCCAAACCGGGACAGTCCTATACTTC.